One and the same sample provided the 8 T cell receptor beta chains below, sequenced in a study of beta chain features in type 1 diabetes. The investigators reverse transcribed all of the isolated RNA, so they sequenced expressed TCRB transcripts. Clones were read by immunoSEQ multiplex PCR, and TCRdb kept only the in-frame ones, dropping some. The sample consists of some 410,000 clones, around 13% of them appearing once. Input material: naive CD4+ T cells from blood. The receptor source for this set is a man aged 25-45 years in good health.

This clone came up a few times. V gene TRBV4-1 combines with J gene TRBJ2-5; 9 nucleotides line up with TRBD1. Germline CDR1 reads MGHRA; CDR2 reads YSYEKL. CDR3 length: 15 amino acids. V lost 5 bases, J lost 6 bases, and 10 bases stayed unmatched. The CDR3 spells CASSGLRDREKTQYF. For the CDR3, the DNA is TGCGCCAGCAGCGGGCTTAGGGACAGGGAGAAGACCCAGTACTTC.

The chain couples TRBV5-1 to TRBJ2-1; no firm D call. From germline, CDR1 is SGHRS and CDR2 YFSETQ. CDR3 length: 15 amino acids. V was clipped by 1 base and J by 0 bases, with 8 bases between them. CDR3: CASSLPQSSYNEQFF. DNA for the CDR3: TGCGCCAGCAGCTTGCCCCAGTCCTCCTACAATGAGCAGTTCTTC.

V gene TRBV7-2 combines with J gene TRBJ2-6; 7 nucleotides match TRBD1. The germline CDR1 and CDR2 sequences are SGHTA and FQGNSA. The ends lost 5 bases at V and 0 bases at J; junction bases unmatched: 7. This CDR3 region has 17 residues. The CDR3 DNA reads TGTGCCAGCAGCAAGACAGGGACCGGCTCTGGGGCCAACGTCCTGACTTTC. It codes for CASSKTGTGSGANVLTF.

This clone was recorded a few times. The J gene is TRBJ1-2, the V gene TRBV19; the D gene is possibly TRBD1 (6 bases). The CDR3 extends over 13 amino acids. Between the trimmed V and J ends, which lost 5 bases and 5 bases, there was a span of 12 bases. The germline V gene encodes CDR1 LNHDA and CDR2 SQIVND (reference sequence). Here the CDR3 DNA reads TGTGCCAGTAGTGTGGACAGTTGGTATGGCTACACCTTC. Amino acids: CASSVDSWYGYTF.

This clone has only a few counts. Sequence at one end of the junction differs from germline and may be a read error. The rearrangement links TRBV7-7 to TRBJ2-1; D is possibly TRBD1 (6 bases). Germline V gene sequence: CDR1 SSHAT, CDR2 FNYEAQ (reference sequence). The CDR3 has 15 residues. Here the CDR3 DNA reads TGTGCTAGCAGTTCAGGACAGAGCTCCTACAATGAGCAGTTCTTC. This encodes CASSSGQSSYNEQFF. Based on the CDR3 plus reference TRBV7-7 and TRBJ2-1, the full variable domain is GAGVSQSPRYKVTKRGQDVTLRCDPISSHATLYWYQQALGQGPEFLTYFNYEAQPDKSGLPSDRFSAERPEGSISTLTIQRTEQRDSAMYRCASSSGQSSYNEQFFGPGTRLTVL.

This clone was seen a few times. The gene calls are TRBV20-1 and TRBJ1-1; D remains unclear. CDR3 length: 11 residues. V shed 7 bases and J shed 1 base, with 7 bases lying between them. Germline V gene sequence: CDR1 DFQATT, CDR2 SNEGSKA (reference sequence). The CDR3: CSVPGNTEAFF. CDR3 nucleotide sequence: TGCAGTGTCCCAGGGAACACTGAAGCTTTCTTT.

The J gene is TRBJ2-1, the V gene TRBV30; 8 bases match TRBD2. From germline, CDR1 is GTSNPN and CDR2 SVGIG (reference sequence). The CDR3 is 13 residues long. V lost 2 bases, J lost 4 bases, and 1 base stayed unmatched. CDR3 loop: CAWSSGGYNEQFF. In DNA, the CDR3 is TGTGCCTGGAGTTCGGGAGGGTACAATGAGCAGTTCTTC.

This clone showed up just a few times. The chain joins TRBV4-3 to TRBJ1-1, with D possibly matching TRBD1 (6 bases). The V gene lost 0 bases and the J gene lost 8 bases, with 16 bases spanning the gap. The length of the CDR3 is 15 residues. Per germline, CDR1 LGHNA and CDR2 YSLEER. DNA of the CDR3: TGCGCCAGCAGCCAAGATCTTTATCGGGACAAAGAAGCTTTCTTT. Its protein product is CASSQDLYRDKEAFF.